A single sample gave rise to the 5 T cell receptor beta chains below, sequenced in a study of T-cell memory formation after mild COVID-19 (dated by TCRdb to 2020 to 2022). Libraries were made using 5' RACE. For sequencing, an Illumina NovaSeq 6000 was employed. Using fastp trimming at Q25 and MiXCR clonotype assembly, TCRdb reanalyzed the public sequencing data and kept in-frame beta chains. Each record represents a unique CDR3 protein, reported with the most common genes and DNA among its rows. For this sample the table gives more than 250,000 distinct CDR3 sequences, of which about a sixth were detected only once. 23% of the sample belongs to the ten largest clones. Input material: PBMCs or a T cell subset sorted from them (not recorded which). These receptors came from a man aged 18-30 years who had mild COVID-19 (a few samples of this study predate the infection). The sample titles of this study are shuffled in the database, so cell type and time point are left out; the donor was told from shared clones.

The CDR3 DNA sequence: TGTGCCAGCTCACGAAAAACAGGGACGGAGACCCAGTACTTC. This codes for CASSRKTGTETQYF. This chain links TRBV18 with TRBJ2-5; D is perhaps TRBD1 (6 bases). CDR3 length: 14 amino acids. The germline V gene encodes CDR1 KGHSH and CDR2 LQKENI. Trimming left V 4 bases short and J 5 bases short, with 14 bases between.

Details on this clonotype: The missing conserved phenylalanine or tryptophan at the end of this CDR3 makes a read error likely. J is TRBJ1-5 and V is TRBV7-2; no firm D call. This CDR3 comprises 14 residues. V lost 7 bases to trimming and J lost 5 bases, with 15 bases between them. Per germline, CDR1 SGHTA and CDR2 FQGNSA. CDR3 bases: TGTGCCAGCACCACTAACAGCGGACATCAGCCCCAGCATTGT. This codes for CASTTNSGHQPQHC.

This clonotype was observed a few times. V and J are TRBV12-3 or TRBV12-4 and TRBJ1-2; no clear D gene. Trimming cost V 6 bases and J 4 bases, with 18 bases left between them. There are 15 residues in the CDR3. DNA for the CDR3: TGTGCCAGCAGCCGTGGCGCCTATGGTTTCTATGGCTACACCTTC. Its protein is CASSRGAYGFYGYTF.

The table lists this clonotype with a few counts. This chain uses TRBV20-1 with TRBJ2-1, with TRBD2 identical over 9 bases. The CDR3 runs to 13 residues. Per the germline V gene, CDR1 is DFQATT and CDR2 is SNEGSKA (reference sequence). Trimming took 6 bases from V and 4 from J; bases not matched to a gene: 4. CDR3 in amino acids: CSAAGGSYNEQFF. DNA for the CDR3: TGCAGTGCAGCGGGGGGTTCTTACAATGAGCAGTTCTTC.

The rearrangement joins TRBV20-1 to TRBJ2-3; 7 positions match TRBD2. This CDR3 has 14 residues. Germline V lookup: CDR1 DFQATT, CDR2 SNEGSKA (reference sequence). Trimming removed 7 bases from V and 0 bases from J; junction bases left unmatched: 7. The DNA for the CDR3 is TGCAGTGTTAGCGGGCCCGGTAGCACAGATACGCAGTATTTT. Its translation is CSVSGPGSTDTQYF.